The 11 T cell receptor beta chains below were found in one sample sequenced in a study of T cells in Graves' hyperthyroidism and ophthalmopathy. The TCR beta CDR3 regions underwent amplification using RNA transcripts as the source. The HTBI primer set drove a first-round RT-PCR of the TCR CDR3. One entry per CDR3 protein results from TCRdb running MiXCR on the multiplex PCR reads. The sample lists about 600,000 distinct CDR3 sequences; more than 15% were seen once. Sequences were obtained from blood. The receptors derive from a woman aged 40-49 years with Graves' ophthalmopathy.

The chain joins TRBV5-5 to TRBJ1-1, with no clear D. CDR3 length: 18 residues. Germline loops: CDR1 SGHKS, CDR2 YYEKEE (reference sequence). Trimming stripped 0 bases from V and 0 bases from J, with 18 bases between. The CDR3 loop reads CASSLEAIRRSLNTEAFF. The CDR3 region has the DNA TGTGCCAGCAGCTTGGAGGCAATTAGGAGGTCACTGAACACTGAAGCTTTCTTT.

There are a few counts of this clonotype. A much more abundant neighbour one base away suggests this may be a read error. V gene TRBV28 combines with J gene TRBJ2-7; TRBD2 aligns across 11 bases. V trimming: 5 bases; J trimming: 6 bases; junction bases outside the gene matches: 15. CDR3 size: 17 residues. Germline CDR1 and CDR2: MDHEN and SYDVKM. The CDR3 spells CASSPGPTSGIYGEQYF. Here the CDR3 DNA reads TGTGCCAGCAGTCCAGGCCCGACTAGCGGGATCTACGGCGAGCAGTACTTC.

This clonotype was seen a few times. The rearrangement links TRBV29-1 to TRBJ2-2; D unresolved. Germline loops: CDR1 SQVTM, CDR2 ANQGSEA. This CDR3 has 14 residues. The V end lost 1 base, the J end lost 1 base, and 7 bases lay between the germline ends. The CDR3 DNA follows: TGCAGCGTTGAAGGCAGATGGAACACCGGGGAGCTGTTTTTT. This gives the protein CSVEGRWNTGELFF.

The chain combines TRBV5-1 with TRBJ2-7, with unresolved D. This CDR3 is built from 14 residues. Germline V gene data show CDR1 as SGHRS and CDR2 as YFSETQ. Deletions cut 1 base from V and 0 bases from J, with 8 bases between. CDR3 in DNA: TGCGCCAGCAGCTTGCCGAGTGGCTCCTACGAGCAGTACTTC. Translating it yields CASSLPSGSYEQYF.

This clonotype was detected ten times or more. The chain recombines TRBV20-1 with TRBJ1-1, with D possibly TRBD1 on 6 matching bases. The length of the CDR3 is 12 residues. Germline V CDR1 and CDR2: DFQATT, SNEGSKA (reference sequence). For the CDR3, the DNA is TGCAGCGGCACAGGGATTAACACTGAAGCTTTCTTT. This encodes CSGTGINTEAFF.

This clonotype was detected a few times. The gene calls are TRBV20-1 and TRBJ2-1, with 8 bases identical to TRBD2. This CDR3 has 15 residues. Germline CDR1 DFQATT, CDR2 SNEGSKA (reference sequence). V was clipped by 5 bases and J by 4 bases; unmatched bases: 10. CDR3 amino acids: CSAGAGGPSYNEQFF. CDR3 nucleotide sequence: TGCAGTGCTGGGGCGGGGGGCCCATCATACAATGAGCAGTTCTTC.

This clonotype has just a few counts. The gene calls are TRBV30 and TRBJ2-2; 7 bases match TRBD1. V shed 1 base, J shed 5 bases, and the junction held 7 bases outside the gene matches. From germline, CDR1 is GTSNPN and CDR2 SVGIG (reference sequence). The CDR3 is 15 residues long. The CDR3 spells CAWSDPGTVTGELFF. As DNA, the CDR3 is TGTGCCTGGAGTGATCCCGGGACAGTTACCGGGGAGCTGTTTTTT.

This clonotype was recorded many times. Here the CDR3 DNA reads TGCAGTGCTAGCGGGGCCACACGCTACGAGCAGTACTTC. It codes for CSASGATRYEQYF. The gene calls are TRBV20-1 and TRBJ2-7; D possibly matches TRBD1 or TRBD2 (5 bases each). Deletions cut 3 bases from V and 3 bases from J, with 12 bases between. Germline V gives CDR1 DFQATT, CDR2 SNEGSKA (reference sequence). The CDR3 runs 13 residues.

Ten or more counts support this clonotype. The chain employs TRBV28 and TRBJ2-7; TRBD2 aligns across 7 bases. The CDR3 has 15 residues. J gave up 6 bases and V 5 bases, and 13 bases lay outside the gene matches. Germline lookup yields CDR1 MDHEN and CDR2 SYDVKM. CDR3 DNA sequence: TGTGCCAGCAGTCCCTCCGACGGGGGGTCCGGCGAGCAGTACTTC. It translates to CASSPSDGGSGEQYF.

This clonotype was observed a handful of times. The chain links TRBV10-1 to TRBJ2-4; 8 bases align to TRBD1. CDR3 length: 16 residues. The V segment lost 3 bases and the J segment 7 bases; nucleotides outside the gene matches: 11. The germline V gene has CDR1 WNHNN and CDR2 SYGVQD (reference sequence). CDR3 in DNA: TGCGCCAGCAGTGAAGGAGACAGGGGCGCTTGGAACATTCAGTACTTC. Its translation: CASSEGDRGAWNIQYF.

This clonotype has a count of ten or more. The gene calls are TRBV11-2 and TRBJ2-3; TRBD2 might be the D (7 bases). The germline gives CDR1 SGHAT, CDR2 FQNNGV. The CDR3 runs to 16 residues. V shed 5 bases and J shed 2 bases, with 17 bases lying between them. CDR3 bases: TGTGCCAGCAGCCAAAGGGGGAGGGCGCACACAGATACGCAGTATTTT. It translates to CASSQRGRAHTDTQYF.